These 7 T cell receptor beta chains were all obtained from the same sample, sequenced in a study of T-cell memory formation after mild COVID-19. Each CDR3 protein is one row after TCRdb ran MiXCR on the 5' RACE reads. Among 400,000 to 450,000 distinct CDR3 sequences listed, 18% were seen once. What was sequenced was PBMCs or a T cell subset sorted from them (not recorded which). The origin of the receptors is a young man who had mild COVID-19 (a few samples of this study predate the infection). Cell type and time point are not known.

The rearrangement links TRBV5-1 to TRBJ2-7, with 9 bases aligning to TRBD2. J gave up 4 bases and V 4 bases, and 6 bases lay outside the gene matches. Looked up from germline, CDR1 is SGHRS and CDR2 is YFSETQ. This CDR3 has 14 amino acids. The CDR3 sequence is CASSRSSGVYEQYF. The CDR3 DNA is TGCGCCAGCAGCCGGTCTAGCGGGGTATACGAGCAGTACTTC.

This clonotype was counted a few times. The V gene is TRBV19, the J gene TRBJ2-3; no clear D. The CDR3 covers 13 residues. Trimming took off 6 bases at V and 4 bases at J, with 11 bases between the two ends. The germline CDR1 and CDR2 sequences are LNHDA and SQIVND (reference sequence). CDR3 in amino acids: CASSPQSADTQYF. The CDR3 DNA follows: TGTGCCAGTAGCCCGCAAAGCGCAGATACGCAGTATTTT.

In its sample, this clonotype was seen many times. The chain joins TRBV29-1 to TRBJ2-7; D not certain. V was pared by 6 bases and J by 1 base, with 13 bases between. The CDR3 runs 13 residues. The germline V gene has CDR1 SQVTM and CDR2 ANQGSEA. CDR3 bases: TGCAGCGTCGCGGCGACGGTTTCCTACGAGCAGTACTTC. Translating gives CSVAATVSYEQYF.

The genes are TRBV12-3 or TRBV12-4 and TRBJ2-3; 10 bases are shared with TRBD2. The length of the CDR3 is 17 residues. V dropped 5 bases and J dropped 5; count of bases not matched to a gene: 13. The CDR3 DNA is TGTGCCAGCAGTCCCTTCGGACTAGCGGTAGAGAAAGATACGCAGTATTTT. It is translated as CASSPFGLAVEKDTQYF.

Details on this clonotype: One junction end disagrees with the germline gene, perhaps due to a read error. This chain uses TRBV6-5 with TRBJ1-1, with D perhaps TRBD1 (5 bases). This CDR3 is 13 amino acids long. Looked up from germline, CDR1 is MNHEY and CDR2 is SVGAGI. CDR3 protein: CASTGTLNAEAFF. As DNA, the CDR3 is TGTGCCAGCACCGGGACTCTGAACGCTGAAGCTTTCTTT.

This clonotype was seen a handful of times. This chain links TRBV7-2 with TRBJ2-7; TRBD2 matches 15 bases. The V and J ends lost 3 bases and 7 bases, in that order; junction bases with no gene match: 4. The CDR3 sequence is 15 residues long. Germline V lookup: CDR1 SGHTA, CDR2 FQGNSA. CDR3 protein: CASSFGTSGGNEQYF. In nucleotides, the CDR3 is TGTGCCAGCAGCTTTGGGACTAGCGGGGGGAATGAGCAGTACTTC.

J is TRBJ2-1 and V is TRBV9; TRBD2 is a possible D gene (5 bases). Deletions cut 0 bases from V and 7 bases from J, with 14 bases between. The CDR3 contains 15 residues. The germline V gene has CDR1 SGDLS and CDR2 YYNGEE. The CDR3 DNA sequence: TGTGCCAGCAGCGTAGGGGTCGGGGTGGGGAATGAGCAGTTCTTC. It yields the protein CASSVGVGVGNEQFF.